These 15 T cell receptor beta chains were all obtained from the same sample, sequenced in a study of shared clonotypes between healthy human individuals. Some clones are missing from TCRdb's copy, which holds only in-frame ones; the method was immunoSEQ multiplex PCR. This sample has more than 2 million clones; roughly 95% occur once, and the top ten carry 0.1% to 0.15%. Specimen: naive CD4+ T cells sorted from blood. Subset described: CD45RA+ positively selected. The receptors come from a man aged 18-30 years in good health.

For this clone: Distinct nucleotide sequences in the sample also encode this CDR3. The rearrangement uses TRBV5-1 and TRBJ2-1, with D perhaps matching TRBD1 (6 bases). V lost 0 bases and J 0 bases, leaving 10 bases between the germline ends. In germline, CDR1 is SGHRS, CDR2 YFSETQ. The CDR3 covers 16 residues. CDR3 nucleotides: TGCGCCAGCAGCTTGGTAGGGGGACGCTCCTACAATGAGCAGTTCTTC. It encodes CASSLVGGRSYNEQFF.

This chain links TRBV19 with TRBJ1-1, with D possibly TRBD1 on 5 matching bases. The CDR3 sequence is 11 residues long. Germline V CDR1 and CDR2: LNHDA, SQIVND (reference sequence). The V gene lost 3 bases and the J gene lost 8 bases, with 7 bases spanning the gap. CDR3 DNA: TGTGCCAGTAGTATTAACAGGGAAGCTTTCTTT. Translated, it gives CASSINREAFF.

The CDR3: CASSLDRLSHTQYF. The CDR3 nucleotides are TGTGCCAGCAGCTTAGATCGTCTATCCCATACGCAGTATTTT. The chain combines TRBV11-2 with TRBJ2-3; D gene ambiguous. CDR1 is SGHAT, CDR2 FQNNGV, per germline. With 0 bases removed from V and 7 bases from J, the gap between germline ends came to 11 bases. This CDR3 region has 14 residues. Full variable domain (rest looked up from reference TRBV11-2 and TRBJ2-3): EAGVAQSPRYKIIEKRQSVAFWCNPISGHATLYWYQQILGQGPKLLIQFQNNGVVDDSQLPKDRFSAERLKGVDSTLKIQPAKLEDSAVYLCASSLDRLSHTQYFGPGTRLTVL.

The gene calls are TRBV6-1 and TRBJ1-5, with 8 bases aligning to TRBD1. The germline CDR1 and CDR2 sequences are MNHNS and SASEGT. V was clipped by 9 bases and J by 1 base; unmatched bases: 8. This CDR3 is built from 15 residues. The CDR3 DNA is TGTGCCAGTGTGGACAGGGTCTCGAGCAATCAGCCCCAGCATTTT. It codes for CASVDRVSSNQPQHF.

V usage is TRBV4-3 and J usage is TRBJ2-1; TRBD2 agrees at 8 bases. Trimming took 1 base from V and 2 from J; bases not matched to a gene: 10. The CDR3 extends over 18 amino acids. Germline lookup yields CDR1 LGHNA and CDR2 YSLEER. The CDR3 nucleotides read TGCGCCAGCAGCCAAGGACAGGATGCAGCGGGAGCCTACAATGAGCAGTTCTTC. Its protein is CASSQGQDAAGAYNEQFF.

The gene calls are TRBV19 and TRBJ1-4; 7 bases are a match to TRBD1. This CDR3 comprises 14 residues. Per the germline V gene, CDR1 is LNHDA and CDR2 is SQIVND (reference sequence). V trimming: 5 bases; J trimming: 8 bases; junction bases outside the gene matches: 8. CDR3 sequence: CASSLAGGEEKLFF. The CDR3 DNA follows: TGTGCCAGTAGTTTGGCAGGGGGGGAGGAAAAACTGTTTTTT.

The rearrangement uses TRBV28 and TRBJ2-1, with 9 bases fitting TRBD2. There are 14 residues in the CDR3. The V gene's germline CDR1 is MDHEN and CDR2 SYDVKM. With 8 bases clipped from V and 0 bases from J, the junction kept 2 bases outside the gene matches. The CDR3 bases are TGTGCCAGCGAGCGGGGGGACTCCTACAATGAGCAGTTCTTC. It codes for CASERGDSYNEQFF.

The gene calls are TRBV6-1 and TRBJ1-1, with D unclear. Germline-derived CDR1 and CDR2 are MNHNS and SASEGT. This CDR3 region has 14 residues. The ends were cut back, 1 base at V and 6 bases at J, with 12 bases in the middle. CDR3 nucleotide sequence: TGTGCCAGCAGTGAAGACTTGTTTCGCGCTGAAGCTTTCTTT. Amino acid sequence: CASSEDLFRAEAFF.

This CDR3 reads CATLSGITGTEAFF. The CDR3 coding sequence is TGTGCCACCCTATCCGGAATAACGGGGACTGAAGCTTTCTTT. This chain joins TRBV18 and TRBJ1-1; D gene uncertain. The CDR3 extends over 14 amino acids. The germline V and J ends were trimmed by 10 bases and 5 bases, with 20 bases remaining between them. Looked up from germline, CDR1 is KGHSH and CDR2 is LQKENI.

The J gene is TRBJ1-5, the V gene TRBV18; perhaps TRBD1 as D (6 bases). Germline values: CDR1 KGHSH, CDR2 LQKENI. V shed 3 bases and J shed 3 bases, with 15 bases lying between them. The CDR3 is 16 amino acids. The CDR3 loop is CASSPEQGKANQPQHF. The CDR3 region has the DNA TGTGCCAGCTCACCGGAACAGGGAAAAGCCAATCAGCCCCAGCATTTT.

The V gene is TRBV30, the J gene TRBJ2-7; D unresolved. CDR3 size: 10 residues. Germline V gene sequence: CDR1 GTSNPN, CDR2 SVGIG (reference sequence). V was pared by 3 bases and J by 7 bases, with 7 bases between. Here the CDR3 reads CAWSRREQYF. The CDR3 DNA is TGTGCCTGGAGCCGCCGAGAGCAGTACTTC.

This sequence joins TRBV14 and TRBJ2-1; D possibly corresponds to TRBD2 (7 bases). The V end lost 1 base, the J end lost 8 bases, and 15 bases lay between the germline ends. Per the germline V gene, CDR1 is SGHDN and CDR2 is FVKESK. The CDR3 length is 15 residues. The CDR3 DNA sequence: TGTGCCAGCAGCCAAGCGGGGGGCCGTGTGGATGAGCAGTTCTTC. Protein: CASSQAGGRVDEQFF.

The gene calls are TRBV9 and TRBJ1-1; D gene uncertain. CDR3 length: 14 amino acids. CDR1 SGDLS and CDR2 YYNGEE come from the germline V gene. V lost 6 bases and J lost 0, with 12 bases in between. The CDR3 nucleotides read TGTGCCAGCACTCCCGGGGTGCTGAACACTGAAGCTTTCTTT. Translated, it gives CASTPGVLNTEAFF.

The chain joins TRBV19 to TRBJ2-2, with D maybe TRBD2 (6 bases). V was trimmed by 4 bases and J by 4 bases, leaving 19 bases between them. Germline CDR1 and CDR2: LNHDA and SQIVND (reference sequence). The CDR3 runs 17 residues. CDR3 in DNA: TGTGCCAGTAGTAGCCTCTGGTCGGGGGACCTCACCGGGGAGCTGTTTTTT. It encodes CASSSLWSGDLTGELFF.

The rearrangement joins TRBV25-1 to TRBJ1-1; D unclear. Germline assignment: CDR1 MGHDK and CDR2 SYGVNS. This CDR3 spans 16 amino acids. Trimming removed 1 base from V and 0 bases from J, with 12 bases in between. CDR3 residues: CASSELGKGMNTEAFF. CDR3 coding DNA: TGTGCCAGCAGTGAATTAGGTAAAGGGATGAACACTGAAGCTTTCTTT.